These 25 T cell receptor beta chains were sequenced from one sample in a study of CD8+ T cells in alopecia areata. It was cDNA, reverse transcribed from extracted RNA, that served as the sequencing template. The method was immunoSEQ multiplex PCR; TCRdb's version includes in-frame clones alone and lacks a portion of them. The table has 200,000 to 250,000 clones, approximately 61% seen once; the top ten hold just over 0.45%. The source material was CD4+ T cells sorted from blood, sampled at week 0. Receptors were obtained from a human donor with alopecia areata.

The sample holds a few counts of this clone. The rearrangement links TRBV10-3 to TRBJ1-5, with D possibly being TRBD1 (6 bases). The CDR3 runs to 14 residues. V was trimmed by 10 bases and J by 5 bases, leaving 18 bases between them. Germline assignment: CDR1 ENHRY and CDR2 SYGVKD. Here the CDR3 reads CATNGGGGDQPQHF. CDR3 bases: TGTGCCACTAACGGAGGGGGGGGCGATCAGCCCCAGCATTTT.

The sample holds a few counts of this clone. The CDR3 reads CASSSLEGQGAYNEQFF. The CDR3 nucleotides read TGTGCCAGTAGTTCCCTTGAGGGACAGGGGGCCTACAATGAGCAGTTCTTC. This sequence joins TRBV19 and TRBJ2-1, with 11 bases fitting TRBD1. V shed 5 bases, J shed 2 bases, and the junction held 8 bases outside the gene matches. CDR1 and CDR2 from the germline V gene are LNHDA and SQIVND (reference sequence). The CDR3 totals 17 residues. Full variable domain (remainder filled in from reference TRBV19 and TRBJ2-1): DGGITQSPKYLFRKEGQNVTLSCEQNLNHDAMYWYRQDPGQGLRLIYYSQIVNDFQKGDIAEGYSVSREKKESFPLTVTSAQKNPTAFYLCASSSLEGQGAYNEQFFGPGTRLTVL.

This clone turned up a few times. The gene calls are TRBV6-5 and TRBJ2-4; 7 positions match TRBD1. The CDR3 contains 15 residues. CDR1 and CDR2 (germline): MNHEY, SVGAGI. With 6 bases clipped from V and 2 bases from J, the junction kept 7 bases outside the gene matches. CDR3 sequence (DNA): TGTGCCAGCAGACGCGACAGGGACACCAAAAACATTCAGTACTTC. Protein sequence: CASRRDRDTKNIQYF.

This chain uses TRBV29-1 with TRBJ1-2; unclear D gene. The CDR3 spans 12 residues. Germline V CDR1 and CDR2: SQVTM, ANQGSEA. V was pared by 1 base and J by 5 bases, with 8 bases between. CDR3 coding DNA: TGCAGCGTTGAAGTGCGGCTTTATGGCTACACCTTC. It specifies CSVEVRLYGYTF.

The chain combines TRBV29-1 with TRBJ1-1; D gene unclear. Germline CDR1 reads SQVTM; CDR2 reads ANQGSEA. Deletions cut 5 bases from V and 4 bases from J, with 11 bases between. This CDR3 is built from 12 residues. The CDR3 reads CSVKRIGTEAFF. For the CDR3, the DNA is TGCAGCGTTAAGAGGATTGGCACTGAAGCTTTCTTT.

This chain links TRBV6-5 with TRBJ2-2; D is possibly TRBD1 (6 bases). Trimming shortened V by 5 bases and J by 1 base, and 11 bases separated the two germline ends. The CDR3 totals 15 residues. Germline loops: CDR1 MNHEY, CDR2 SVGAGI. DNA for the CDR3: TGTGCCAGCAGTCCGCTGGACAGGAACACCGGGGAGCTGTTTTTT. Residues: CASSPLDRNTGELFF.

V usage is TRBV30 and J usage is TRBJ2-3; possible D gene TRBD1, 5 bases. V lost 4 bases, J lost 1 base, and 9 bases lay in between. Germline CDR1 reads GTSNPN; CDR2 reads SVGIG (reference sequence). CDR3 length: 13 residues. As DNA, the CDR3 is TGTGCCTGGACAGGGTCGGGCACAGATACGCAGTATTTT. Its translation is CAWTGSGTDTQYF.

The rearrangement uses TRBV5-1 and TRBJ1-3; a possible D gene is TRBD1 (6 bases). Trimming took off 4 bases at V and 1 base at J, with 15 bases between the two ends. The CDR3 covers 16 residues. Germline V CDR1 and CDR2: SGHRS, YFSETQ. CDR3 DNA sequence: TGCGCCAGCAGCCCCGACAGGAGAGGTTCTGGAAACACCATATATTTT. Protein sequence: CASSPDRRGSGNTIYF.

The chain couples TRBV6-6 to TRBJ1-4; no clear D gene. Germline lookup yields CDR1 MNHNY and CDR2 SVGAGI (reference sequence). The CDR3 consists of 14 residues. V lost 7 bases and J 0 bases, leaving 9 bases between the germline ends. CDR3 sequence: CASTPRATNEKLFF. In DNA, the CDR3 is TGTGCCAGCACCCCAAGAGCAACTAATGAAAAACTGTTTTTT.

Only a few counts were recorded for this clone. The rearrangement uses TRBV6-1 and TRBJ2-5; no definite D call. Germline values: CDR1 MNHNS, CDR2 SASEGT. The CDR3 contains 12 residues. V was clipped by 2 bases and J by 5 bases, with 6 bases between them. CDR3 coding DNA: TGTGCCAGCAGTGAACTCAGCGAGACCCAGTACTTC. This sequence encodes CASSELSETQYF.

This clone was observed a few times. The J gene is TRBJ2-3, the V gene TRBV7-9; D is possibly TRBD1 or TRBD2 (5 bases each). Germline V gene data show CDR1 as SEHNR and CDR2 as FQNEAQ (reference sequence). The CDR3 runs to 15 residues. With 5 bases removed from V and 8 bases from J, the gap between germline ends came to 20 bases. CDR3 in DNA: TGTGCCAGCAGCCCGAGGACATCCGTGGGACGTACGCAGTATTTT. Translated, it gives CASSPRTSVGRTQYF.

The sample holds one count of this clone. This sample also contains other DNA sequences that code for the same CDR3. The chain carries TRBV9 and TRBJ2-3; the D is unclear. The V end was cut by 0 bases, the J end by 6 bases, with 5 bases between. In germline, CDR1 is SGDLS, CDR2 YYNGEE. The CDR3 has 12 residues. CDR3 in amino acids: CASSVEADTQYF. The CDR3 nucleotides read TGTGCCAGCAGCGTAGAGGCGGATACGCAGTATTTT.

V usage is TRBV7-9 and J usage is TRBJ1-2; a weak D match, TRBD1 (5 bases). The CDR3 loop spans 14 amino acids. CDR1 and CDR2 (germline): SEHNR, FQNEAQ (reference sequence). V dropped 1 base and J dropped 3 bases, with 9 bases sitting between them. CDR3 coding DNA: TGTGCCAGCAGCTTAGTGGGCAGGGACTATGGCTACACCTTC. Translation: CASSLVGRDYGYTF. The variable domain in full, completed from reference TRBV7-9 and TRBJ1-2, reads DTGVSQNPRHKITKRGQNVTFRCDPISEHNRLYWYRQTLGQGPEFLTYFQNEAQLEKSRLLSDRFSAERPKGSFSTLEIQRTEQGDSAMYLCASSLVGRDYGYTFGSGTRLTVV.

The rearrangement links TRBV29-1 to TRBJ2-1; D is undetermined. The ends were cut back, 5 bases at V and 4 bases at J, with 9 bases in the middle. The CDR3 runs 12 residues. The germline V gene encodes CDR1 SQVTM and CDR2 ANQGSEA. The CDR3 reads CSVPGRYNEQFF. CDR3 nucleotide sequence: TGCAGCGTTCCAGGCCGGTACAATGAGCAGTTCTTC.

V and J are TRBV5-1 and TRBJ1-1; D may be TRBD1 (6 bases). V lost 3 bases, J lost 3 bases, and 18 bases lay in between. The CDR3 consists of 16 residues. The germline V gene has CDR1 SGHRS and CDR2 YFSETQ. This CDR3 is CASSYTNRRGHTEAFF. The CDR3 coding sequence is TGCGCCAGCAGCTATACCAATCGACGGGGGCACACTGAAGCTTTCTTT.

V gene TRBV7-2 combines with J gene TRBJ2-2; a weak D match, TRBD1 (6 bases). CDR3 size: 14 residues. V dropped 5 bases and J dropped 4 bases, with 11 bases sitting between them. Germline CDR1 is SGHTA and CDR2 is FQGNSA. The CDR3 nucleotides are TGTGCCAGCAGCCGGGGACAACTCACCGGGGAGCTGTTTTTT. As protein: CASSRGQLTGELFF.

This clone appeared many times. CDR3 DNA: TGTGCCACCAGCAGAGATATCGGGACAGGGGGGAGCAATGAGCAGTTCTTC. Translated, it gives CATSRDIGTGGSNEQFF. J is TRBJ2-1 and V is TRBV15; 11 bases line up with TRBD1. Trimming at V came to 0 bases and at J to 6 bases, leaving 7 bases not matched to a gene. The germline V gene has CDR1 LNHNV and CDR2 YYDKDF (reference sequence). The CDR3 runs to 17 residues.

This clone has a handful of counts. The CDR3 DNA is TGTGCCAGCAGCCTCACCATCACTAGCGGGGGGGCCGGGAATGAGCAGTTCTTC. Its protein is CASSLTITSGGAGNEQFF. J is TRBJ2-1 and V is TRBV7-2; the match to TRBD2 covers 13 bases. CDR1 and CDR2 from the germline V gene are SGHTA and FQGNSA. The CDR3 extends over 18 amino acids. Trimming cost V 5 bases and J 7 bases; bases outside gene matches: 14.

V usage is TRBV7-9 and J usage is TRBJ1-6; 10 bases agree with TRBD1. Per the germline V gene, CDR1 is SEHNR and CDR2 is FQNEAQ (reference sequence). V shed 4 bases, J shed 10 bases, and the junction held 7 bases outside the gene matches. The CDR3 length is 15 residues. The CDR3, as DNA: TGTGCCAGCAGCTCAGGGACAGGGGCGGGCTCACCCCTCCACTTT. Translating it yields CASSSGTGAGSPLHF.

J is TRBJ2-5 and V is TRBV20-1; no clear D. CDR3 length: 11 residues. CDR1 is DFQATT and CDR2 is SNEGSKA in the germline V gene (reference sequence). The CDR3 loop reads CSAPDEETQYF. The CDR3 DNA reads TGCAGCGCCCCGGACGAAGAGACCCAGTACTTC.

The rearrangement joins TRBV5-1 to TRBJ1-6, with a weak D call TRBD1 (6 bases). The germline gives CDR1 SGHRS, CDR2 YFSETQ. Trimming removed 4 bases from V and 0 bases from J, with 8 bases in between. The CDR3 spans 15 residues. CDR3 in DNA: TGCGCCAGCAGCGGGGGCATCTCCTATAATTCACCCCTCCACTTT. Protein sequence: CASSGGISYNSPLHF.

The chain carries TRBV2 and TRBJ2-1; 7 positions match TRBD1. V lost 7 bases, J lost 4 bases, and 4 bases stayed unmatched. This CDR3 spans 13 amino acids. CDR1 SNHLY and CDR2 FYNNEI come from the germline V gene. CDR3: CASTMDRYNEQFF. The CDR3 nucleotides read TGTGCCAGCACCATGGACAGGTACAATGAGCAGTTCTTC.

This chain joins TRBV6-1 and TRBJ2-7; a possible D gene is TRBD1 (5 bases). The V end lost 9 bases, the J end lost 6 bases, and 12 bases lay between the germline ends. CDR3 length: 11 amino acids. Germline V gives CDR1 MNHNS, CDR2 SASEGT. For the CDR3, the DNA is TGTGCCAGTAAGGGGATTGGCGAGCAGTACTTC. Amino acids: CASKGIGEQYF.

The V call is TRBV30, the J call TRBJ2-5; D might be TRBD2 (6 bases). Trimming took off 0 bases at V and 4 bases at J, with 15 bases between the two ends. CDR3 size: 15 residues. In germline, CDR1 is GTSNPN, CDR2 SVGIG (reference sequence). The CDR3 bases are TGTGCCTGGAGTGTATGGGCGGGACTGGGAGAGACCCAGTACTTC. This encodes CAWSVWAGLGETQYF.

The gene calls are TRBV6-1 and TRBJ1-2; D is unresolved. Germline V gene lookup returns CDR1 MNHNS and CDR2 SASEGT. The CDR3 is made up of 13 amino acids. Trimming cost V 11 bases and J 2 bases, with 15 bases left between them. The CDR3 region has the DNA TGTGCCGCCCCGATTTCCGACAACTATGGCTACACCTTC. Its protein product is CAAPISDNYGYTF.